This T cell receptor (beta chain) was found in a study of graft-versus-host responses after intestinal transplantation. The protocol was immunoSEQ multiplex PCR, while the TCRdb copy is restricted to in-frame clones and leaves out a portion. The repertoire holds roughly 39,000 clones, with nearly 95% as singletons. This CDR3 is 14 amino acids long. From germline, CDR1 is MNHEY and CDR2 SVGAGI. V shed 2 bases and J shed 6 bases, with 10 bases lying between them. In regard to this clone: No antigen is known for it.

J is TRBJ1-4 and V is TRBV6-5; D not certain. This clonotype originated in a human donor who was the organ donor for an intestinal transplant. Sequencing used unstimulated CD8+ T cells sorted from spleen or lymph node cells, obtained before transplant. This CDR3 reads CASSYRPWYEKLFF. The DNA for the CDR3 is TGTGCCAGCAGTTACCGACCGTGGTATGAAAAACTGTTTTTT.